A single sample gave rise to the 5 T cell receptor beta chains below, sequenced in a study of spatial heterogeneity in lung cancer. Time point here: blood at routine non-recurrence follow-up after resection. Tumor, nontumor lung or frozen PBMC supplied whole RNA, sequenced without sorting. TCRdb used MiXCR to reprocess the 5' RACE reads, holding one entry per CDR3 protein. This sample has around 110,000 distinct CDR3 sequences, with 12% found just once. Sequences were derived from PBMCs, sampled at follow-up. The receptors stem from a male donor with early-stage non-small cell lung cancer.

This clonotype showed up just a few times. The chain couples TRBV28 to TRBJ2-1, with D tentatively TRBD1 or TRBD2 (5 bases each). Trimming pared 7 bases from V and 8 bases from J, leaving 18 bases between. CDR1 and CDR2 (germline): MDHEN, SYDVKM. This CDR3 region has 14 residues. Here the CDR3 DNA reads TGTGCCAGCACTAAGGGACCCCCGAACCATGAGCAGTTCTTC. Translated, it gives CASTKGPPNHEQFF.

The rearrangement joins TRBV30 to TRBJ2-5; D is ambiguous. CDR1 and CDR2 from the germline V gene are GTSNPN and SVGIG (reference sequence). Trimming pared 0 bases from V and 4 bases from J, leaving 9 bases between. This CDR3 has 13 residues. CDR3 in amino acids: CAWSVRVRETQYF. CDR3 nucleotides: TGTGCCTGGAGTGTACGGGTGAGAGAGACCCAGTACTTC.

The sample holds a few counts of this clonotype. The DNA for the CDR3 is TGTGCCAGCAGCTGGGGACACGAGAACACTGAAGCTTTCTTT. Translation: CASSWGHENTEAFF. This rearrangement joins TRBV5-6 to TRBJ1-1, with a tentative D call TRBD1 (6 bases). The V end was cut by 3 bases, the J end by 1 base, with 10 bases between. Germline loops: CDR1 SGHDT, CDR2 YYEEEE. This CDR3 has 14 residues.

The chain links TRBV24-1 to TRBJ1-5; D is unresolved. Germline CDR1 KGHDR, CDR2 SFDVKD. The CDR3 length is 15 residues. Trimming pared 7 bases from V and 3 bases from J, leaving 15 bases between. The CDR3 DNA is TGTGCCACCAGCGAGACGGGTGGCAACAATCAGCCCCAGCATTTT. Encoded protein: CATSETGGNNQPQHF.

This clonotype was counted only a few times. The V and J genes are TRBV5-4 and TRBJ2-7; D may be TRBD1 (6 bases). This CDR3 has 15 residues. V was clipped by 0 bases and J by 1 base, with 11 bases between them. The germline V gene has CDR1 SGHNT and CDR2 YYREEE (reference sequence). The CDR3 loop is CASSLEGVRSYEQYF. The CDR3 DNA reads TGTGCCAGCAGCTTGGAGGGGGTTCGGTCCTACGAGCAGTACTTC.